This T cell receptor (beta chain) was documented in a study of blood T cell repertoires in COVID-19. This CDR3 contains 15 residues. V was trimmed by 4 bases and J by 9 bases, leaving 19 bases between them. Germline V lookup: CDR1 KGHSH, CDR2 LQKENI. The assay was immunoSEQ multiplex PCR, and TCRdb's table has in-frame clones only and misses some. The sample lists fewer than 150,000 clones; about 90% were seen once. The sample taken for sequencing was peripheral blood. The chain has TRBV18 and TRBJ2-1, with D possibly matching TRBD1 (6 bases). This TCR came from a woman between 50 and 59 years old who had recovered from COVID-19. CDR3 loop: CASSRGPAPDREQFF. The CDR3 nucleotides read TGTGCCAGCTCACGGGGGCCAGCGCCCGATCGTGAGCAGTTCTTC.